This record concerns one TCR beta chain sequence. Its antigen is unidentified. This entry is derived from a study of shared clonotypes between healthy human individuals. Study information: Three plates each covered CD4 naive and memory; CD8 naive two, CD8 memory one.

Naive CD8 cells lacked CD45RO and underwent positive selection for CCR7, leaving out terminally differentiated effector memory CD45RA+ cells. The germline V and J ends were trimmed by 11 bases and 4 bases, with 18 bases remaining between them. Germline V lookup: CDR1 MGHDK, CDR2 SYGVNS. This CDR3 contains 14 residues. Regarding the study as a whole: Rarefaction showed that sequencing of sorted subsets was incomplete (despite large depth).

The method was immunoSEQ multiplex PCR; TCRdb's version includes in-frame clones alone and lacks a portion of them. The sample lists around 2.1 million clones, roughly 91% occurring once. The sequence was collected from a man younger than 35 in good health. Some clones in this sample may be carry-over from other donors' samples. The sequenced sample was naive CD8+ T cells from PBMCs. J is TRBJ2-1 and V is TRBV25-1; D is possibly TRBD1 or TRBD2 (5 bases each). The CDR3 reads CAPYPGREYNEQFF. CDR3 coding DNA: TGTGCCCCGTACCCAGGGAGAGAATACAATGAGCAGTTCTTC.